This T cell receptor (beta chain) was captured by sequencing in a study of T cell responses to AZD1222 COVID-19 vaccine. This clone came up once. Its antigen is currently unknown. Study outcomes and limitations: Clonal diversity was possibly underestimated, and white British individuals and females predominated among donors. Vaccine-related CD4 TCRs covered spike, predominating at 160-218 and 743-854.

TCRdb's copy holds only in-frame clones and misses some; the assay was immunoSEQ multiplex PCR. Of under 200,000 clones in the sample, roughly nine tenths were seen once. The germline CDR1 and CDR2 sequences are GTSNPN and SVGIG (reference sequence). This CDR3 is 14 amino acids long. V was pared by 3 bases and J by 1 base, with 12 bases between. This sample comprised peripheral blood, obtained on day 0 of AZD1222 vaccination. V usage is TRBV30 and J usage is TRBJ1-1; weak D call: TRBD1 (6 bases). This TCR derives from an adult in good health. CDR3: CAWRPRGGNTEAFF. CDR3 bases: TGTGCCTGGAGGCCAAGGGGGGGGAACACTGAAGCTTTCTTT.